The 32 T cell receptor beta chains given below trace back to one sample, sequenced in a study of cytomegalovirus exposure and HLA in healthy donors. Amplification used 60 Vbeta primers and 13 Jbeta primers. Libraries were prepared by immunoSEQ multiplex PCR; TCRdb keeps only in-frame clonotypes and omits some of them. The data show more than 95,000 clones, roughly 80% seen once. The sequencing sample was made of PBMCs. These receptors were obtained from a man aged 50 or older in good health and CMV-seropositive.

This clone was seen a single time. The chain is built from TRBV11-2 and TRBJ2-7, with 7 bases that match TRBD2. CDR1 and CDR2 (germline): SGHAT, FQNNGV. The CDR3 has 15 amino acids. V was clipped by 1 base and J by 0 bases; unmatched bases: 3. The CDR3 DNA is TGTGCCAGCAGCTTAGGGGAGGGTAGCTCCTACGAGCAGTACTTC. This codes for CASSLGEGSSYEQYF.

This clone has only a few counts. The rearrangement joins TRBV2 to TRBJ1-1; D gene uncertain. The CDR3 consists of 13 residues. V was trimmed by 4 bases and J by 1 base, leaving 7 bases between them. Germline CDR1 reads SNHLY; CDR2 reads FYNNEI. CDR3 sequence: CASSVGPNTEAFF. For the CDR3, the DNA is TGTGCCAGCAGTGTTGGCCCGAACACTGAAGCTTTCTTT.

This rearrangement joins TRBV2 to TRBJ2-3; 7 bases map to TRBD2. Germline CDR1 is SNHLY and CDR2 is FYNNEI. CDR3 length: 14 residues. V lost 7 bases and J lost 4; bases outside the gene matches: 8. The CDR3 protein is CASKFSGSPDTQYF. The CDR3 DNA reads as TGTGCCAGCAAGTTTAGCGGGTCCCCAGATACGCAGTATTTT.

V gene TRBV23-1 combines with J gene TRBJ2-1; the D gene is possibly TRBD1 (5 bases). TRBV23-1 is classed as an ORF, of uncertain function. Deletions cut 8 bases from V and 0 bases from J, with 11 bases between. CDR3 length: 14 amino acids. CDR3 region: CASGGASSYNEQFF. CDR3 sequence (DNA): TGCGCCAGCGGTGGGGCGAGCTCCTACAATGAGCAGTTCTTC.

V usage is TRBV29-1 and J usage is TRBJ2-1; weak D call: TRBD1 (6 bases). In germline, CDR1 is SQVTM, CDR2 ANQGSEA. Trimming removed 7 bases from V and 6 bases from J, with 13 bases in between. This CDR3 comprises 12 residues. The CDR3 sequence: CSADGQTNEQFF. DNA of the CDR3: TGCAGCGCCGACGGACAGACCAATGAGCAGTTCTTC.

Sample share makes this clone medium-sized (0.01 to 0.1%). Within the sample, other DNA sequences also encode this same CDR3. CDR3 bases: TGTGCCAGCAGTGAAGAGACTAGCGGGAGCTACGAGCAGTACTTC. This codes for CASSEETSGSYEQYF. The chain has TRBV6-1 and TRBJ2-7, with 12 bases lining up with TRBD2. V shed 1 base and J 3 bases; nucleotides not matched to a gene: 1. Germline values: CDR1 MNHNS, CDR2 SASEGT. This CDR3 spans 15 amino acids.

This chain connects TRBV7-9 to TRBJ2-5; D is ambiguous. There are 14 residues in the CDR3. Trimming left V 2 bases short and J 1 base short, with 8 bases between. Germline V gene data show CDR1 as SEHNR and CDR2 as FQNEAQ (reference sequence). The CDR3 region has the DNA TGTGCCAGCAGCTTACGCACAGCCCAAGAGACCCAGTACTTC. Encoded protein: CASSLRTAQETQYF. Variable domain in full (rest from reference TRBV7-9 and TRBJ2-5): DTGVSQNPRHKITKRGQNVTFRCDPISEHNRLYWYRQTLGQGPEFLTYFQNEAQLEKSRLLSDRFSAERPKGSFSTLEIQRTEQGDSAMYLCASSLRTAQETQYFGPGTRLLVL.

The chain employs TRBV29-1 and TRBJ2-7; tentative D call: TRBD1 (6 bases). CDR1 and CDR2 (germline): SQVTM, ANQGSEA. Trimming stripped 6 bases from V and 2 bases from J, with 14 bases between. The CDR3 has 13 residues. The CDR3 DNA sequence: TGCAGCGTACCGGGACATGAACCCTACGAGCAGTACTTC. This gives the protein CSVPGHEPYEQYF.

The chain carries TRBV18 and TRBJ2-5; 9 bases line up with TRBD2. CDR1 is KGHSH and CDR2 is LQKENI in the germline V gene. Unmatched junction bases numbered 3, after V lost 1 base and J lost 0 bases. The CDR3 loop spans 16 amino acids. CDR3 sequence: CASSPQASGNQETQYF. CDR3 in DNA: TGTGCCAGCTCACCACAGGCTAGCGGGAACCAAGAGACCCAGTACTTC. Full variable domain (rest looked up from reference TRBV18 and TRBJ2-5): NAGVMQNPRHLVRRRGQEARLRCSPMKGHSHVYWYRQLPEEGLKFMVYLQKENIIDESGMPKERFSAEFPKEGPSILRIQQVVRGDSAAYFCASSPQASGNQETQYFGPGTRLLVL.

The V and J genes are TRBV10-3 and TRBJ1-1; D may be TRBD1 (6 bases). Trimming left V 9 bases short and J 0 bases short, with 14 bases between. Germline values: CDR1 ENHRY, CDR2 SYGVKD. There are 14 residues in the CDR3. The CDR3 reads CAMSSGVMNTEAFF. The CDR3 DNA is TGTGCCATGAGCTCAGGGGTAATGAACACTGAAGCTTTCTTT.

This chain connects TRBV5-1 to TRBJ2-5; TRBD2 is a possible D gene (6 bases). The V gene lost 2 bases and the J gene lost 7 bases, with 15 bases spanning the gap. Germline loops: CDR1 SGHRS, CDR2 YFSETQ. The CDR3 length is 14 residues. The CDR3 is CASSFGGDGGTQYF. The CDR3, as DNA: TGCGCCAGCAGCTTTGGCGGGGACGGGGGGACCCAGTACTTC.

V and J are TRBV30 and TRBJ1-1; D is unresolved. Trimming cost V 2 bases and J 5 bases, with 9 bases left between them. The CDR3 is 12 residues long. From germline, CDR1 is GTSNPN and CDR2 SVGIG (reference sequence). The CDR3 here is CAWSIPGTEAFF. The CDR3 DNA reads TGTGCCTGGAGTATACCGGGTACTGAAGCTTTCTTT.

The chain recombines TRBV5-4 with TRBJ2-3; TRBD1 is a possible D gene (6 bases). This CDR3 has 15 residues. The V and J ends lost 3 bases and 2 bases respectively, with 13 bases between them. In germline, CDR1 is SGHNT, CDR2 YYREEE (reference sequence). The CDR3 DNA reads TGTGCCAGCAGCTCAGGACAGCAGTCCACAGATACGCAGTATTTT. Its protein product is CASSSGQQSTDTQYF.

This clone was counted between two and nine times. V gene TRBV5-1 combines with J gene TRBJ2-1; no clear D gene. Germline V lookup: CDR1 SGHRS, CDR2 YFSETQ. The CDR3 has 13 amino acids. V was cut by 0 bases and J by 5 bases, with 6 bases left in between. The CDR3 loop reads CASSLDSHNEQFF. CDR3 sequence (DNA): TGCGCCAGCAGCTTGGACAGTCACAATGAGCAGTTCTTC.

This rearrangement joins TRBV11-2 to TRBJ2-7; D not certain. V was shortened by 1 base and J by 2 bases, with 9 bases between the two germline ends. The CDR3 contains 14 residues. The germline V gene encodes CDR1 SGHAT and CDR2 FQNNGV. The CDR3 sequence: CASSLGSGTYEQYF. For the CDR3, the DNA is TGTGCCAGCAGCTTAGGTTCAGGAACCTACGAGCAGTACTTC.

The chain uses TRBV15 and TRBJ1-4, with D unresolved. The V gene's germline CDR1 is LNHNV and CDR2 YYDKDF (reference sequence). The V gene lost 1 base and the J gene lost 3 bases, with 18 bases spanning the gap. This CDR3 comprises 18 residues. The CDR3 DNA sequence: TGTGCCACCAGCAGAGCGTTAAATCCCCCCGGGGCTAATGAAAAACTGTTTTTT. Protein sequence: CATSRALNPPGANEKLFF.

The CDR3 DNA is TGTGCCAGCAGCTGGGCGGGGGGACACACCCAAAGGGAAGCTTTCTTT. It is translated as CASSWAGGHTQREAFF. The chain employs TRBV5-6 and TRBJ1-1; TRBD1 is a possible D gene (6 bases). The CDR3 contains 16 residues. From germline, CDR1 is SGHDT and CDR2 YYEEEE. V gave up 3 bases and J gave up 8 bases, with 23 bases separating them.

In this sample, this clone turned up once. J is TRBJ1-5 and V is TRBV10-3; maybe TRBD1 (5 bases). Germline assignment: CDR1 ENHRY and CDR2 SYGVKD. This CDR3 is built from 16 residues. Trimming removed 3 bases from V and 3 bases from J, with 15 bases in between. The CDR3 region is CAISDGQGGTNQPQHF. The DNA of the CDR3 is TGTGCCATCAGTGACGGTCAGGGAGGGACCAATCAGCCCCAGCATTTT.

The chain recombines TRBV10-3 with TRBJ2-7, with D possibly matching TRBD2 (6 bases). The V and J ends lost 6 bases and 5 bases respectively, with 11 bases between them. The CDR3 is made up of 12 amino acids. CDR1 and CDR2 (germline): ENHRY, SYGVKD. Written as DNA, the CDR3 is TGTGCCATCAGGGGCATAGCGGACGAGCAGTACTTC. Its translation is CAIRGIADEQYF.

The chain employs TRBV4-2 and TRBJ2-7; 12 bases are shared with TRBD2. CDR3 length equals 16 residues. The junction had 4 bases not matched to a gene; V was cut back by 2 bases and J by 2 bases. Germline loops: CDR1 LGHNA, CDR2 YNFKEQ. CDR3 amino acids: CASSQLAGGEAYEQYF. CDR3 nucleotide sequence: TGTGCCAGCAGCCAACTAGCGGGAGGGGAAGCCTACGAGCAGTACTTC.

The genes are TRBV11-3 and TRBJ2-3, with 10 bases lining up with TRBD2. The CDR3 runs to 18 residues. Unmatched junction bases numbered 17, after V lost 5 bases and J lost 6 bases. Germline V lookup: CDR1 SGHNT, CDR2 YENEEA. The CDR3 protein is CASSPGTRLAGAADTQYF. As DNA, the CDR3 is TGTGCCAGCAGCCCAGGAACGCGGCTAGCGGGAGCAGCTGATACGCAGTATTTT.

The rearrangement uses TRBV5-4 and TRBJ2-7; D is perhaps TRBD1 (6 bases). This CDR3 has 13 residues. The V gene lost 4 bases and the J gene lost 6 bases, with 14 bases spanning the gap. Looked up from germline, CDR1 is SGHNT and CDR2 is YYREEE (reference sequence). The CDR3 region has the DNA TGTGCCAGCAGCAATCCAGGGGATTCCGAGCAGTACTTC. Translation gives CASSNPGDSEQYF.

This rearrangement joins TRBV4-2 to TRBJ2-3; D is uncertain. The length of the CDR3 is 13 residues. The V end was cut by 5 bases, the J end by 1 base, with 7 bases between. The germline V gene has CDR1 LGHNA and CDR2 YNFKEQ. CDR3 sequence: CASSAPGTDTQYF. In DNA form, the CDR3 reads TGTGCCAGCAGCGCCCCGGGCACAGATACGCAGTATTTT.

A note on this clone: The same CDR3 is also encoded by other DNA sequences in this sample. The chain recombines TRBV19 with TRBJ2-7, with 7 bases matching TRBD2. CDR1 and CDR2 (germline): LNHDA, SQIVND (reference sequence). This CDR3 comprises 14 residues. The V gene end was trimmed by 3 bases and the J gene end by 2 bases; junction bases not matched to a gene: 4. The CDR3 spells CASSMTGGTYEQYF. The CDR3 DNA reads TGTGCCAGTAGTATGACGGGAGGAACCTACGAGCAGTACTTC.

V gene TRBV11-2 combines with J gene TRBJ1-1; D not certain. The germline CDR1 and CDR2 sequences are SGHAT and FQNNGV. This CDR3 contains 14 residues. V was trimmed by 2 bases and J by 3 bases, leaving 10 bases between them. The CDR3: CASSLLFADTEAFF. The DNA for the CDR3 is TGTGCCAGCAGCTTACTCTTCGCAGACACTGAAGCTTTCTTT.

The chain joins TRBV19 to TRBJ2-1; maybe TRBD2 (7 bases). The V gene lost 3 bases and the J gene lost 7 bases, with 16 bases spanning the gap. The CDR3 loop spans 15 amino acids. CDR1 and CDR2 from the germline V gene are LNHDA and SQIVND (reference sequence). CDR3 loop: CASSILAGAANEQFF. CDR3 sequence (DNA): TGTGCCAGTAGTATTCTGGCGGGGGCGGCAAATGAGCAGTTCTTC.

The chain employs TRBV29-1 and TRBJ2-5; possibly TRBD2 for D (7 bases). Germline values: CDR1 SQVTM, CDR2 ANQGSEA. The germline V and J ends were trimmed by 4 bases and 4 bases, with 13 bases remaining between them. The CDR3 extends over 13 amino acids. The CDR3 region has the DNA TGCAGCGTTGGAGGGGGGGCTGGAGAGACCCAGTACTTC. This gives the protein CSVGGGAGETQYF.

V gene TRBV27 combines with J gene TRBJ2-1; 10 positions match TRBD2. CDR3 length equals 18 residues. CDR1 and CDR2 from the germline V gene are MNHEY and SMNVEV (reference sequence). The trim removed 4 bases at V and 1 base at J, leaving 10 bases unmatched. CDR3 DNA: TGTGCCAGCAGTTCGTGGCTAGCGGGAGCAAGGTCCTACAATGAGCAGTTCTTC. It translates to CASSSWLAGARSYNEQFF.

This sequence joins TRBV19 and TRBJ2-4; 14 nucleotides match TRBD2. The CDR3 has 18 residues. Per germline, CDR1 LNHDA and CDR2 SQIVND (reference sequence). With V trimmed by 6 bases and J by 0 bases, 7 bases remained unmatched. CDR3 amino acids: CASSPLGLAGEAKNIQYF. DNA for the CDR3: TGTGCCAGTAGCCCGCTGGGACTAGCGGGGGAAGCCAAAAACATTCAGTACTTC.

The CDR3 here is CSVEERRGSGYEQYF. CDR3 in DNA: TGCAGCGTTGAAGAGAGAAGGGGTTCGGGTTACGAGCAGTACTTC. The V call is TRBV29-1, the J call TRBJ2-7; a weak D match, TRBD1 (5 bases). Trimming took 0 bases from V and 4 from J, leaving 16 bases between them. Germline V gene sequence: CDR1 SQVTM, CDR2 ANQGSEA. The CDR3 spans 15 residues.

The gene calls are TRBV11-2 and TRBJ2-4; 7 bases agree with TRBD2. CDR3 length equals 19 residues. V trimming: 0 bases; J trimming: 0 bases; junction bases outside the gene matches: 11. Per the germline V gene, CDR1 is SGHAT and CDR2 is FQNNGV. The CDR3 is CASSLDLVWLAEAKNIQYF. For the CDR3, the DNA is TGTGCCAGCAGCTTAGATCTTGTATGGCTAGCGGAAGCCAAAAACATTCAGTACTTC.

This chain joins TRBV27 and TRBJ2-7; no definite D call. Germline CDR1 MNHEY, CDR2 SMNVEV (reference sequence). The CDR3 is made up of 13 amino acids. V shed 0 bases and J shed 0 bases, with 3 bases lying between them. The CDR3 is CASSLSRSYEQYF. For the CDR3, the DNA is TGTGCCAGCAGTTTATCGCGCTCCTACGAGCAGTACTTC.